The present T cell receptor (beta chain) was sequenced within a study of PD-L1 blockade in urothelial cancer. Overall study context: Males with bladder-origin urothelial cancer made up about 85% of the roughly 29 patients.

The sample's time point: pretreatment peripheral blood. Data came from immunoSEQ multiplex PCR; TCRdb stores just in-frame clones and leaves some out. This table has tens of thousands of clones, about four fifths appearing once. The clonotype originates from a man aged 70-80 years with urothelial cancer. The starting material was PBMCs, obtained around atezolizumab (anti-PD-L1) treatment.

The CDR3 DNA sequence: TGTGCCAGCAGCTTGGGGGACAGCTCCTACGAGCAGTACTTC. Protein product: CASSLGDSSYEQYF. The chain links TRBV5-4 to TRBJ2-7; 7 bases match TRBD1. Germline trimming cut 0 bases from V and 0 bases from J; bases unmatched to any gene: 0. Germline V lookup: CDR1 SGHNT, CDR2 YYREEE (reference sequence). This CDR3 is built from 14 residues.